The table lists the clone carrying this TCR beta chain with many counts. Its antigen is unknown. This record comes from a study of T cell repertoires in cytomegalovirus infection. Turning to the study itself: Public TCR beta signatures were indicative of both CMV infection and a matching HLA type.

The CDR3 sequence is 18 residues long. Germline values: CDR1 SGHVS, CDR2 FQNEAQ. With 5 bases removed from V and 0 bases from J, the gap between germline ends came to 21 bases. Study conclusions and caveats: Summed public TCR beta family frequency identified CMV carriers bearing the relevant HLA. The response measured ex vivo was dominated by TCR beta clonotypes (HLA-C-restricted and CMV-specific).

TCRdb used MiXCR to reprocess the reads, holding one entry per CDR3 protein. The profile shows about a million distinct CDR3 sequences, roughly 30% of them singletons. The sequencing used cultured CD8+ T cells from PBMCs, collected from culture after CMV antigen stimulation. The genes are TRBV7-8 and TRBJ2-3, with D perhaps given as TRBD1 or TRBD2 (5 bases each). The clonotype comes from a human donor in good health (CMV status not recorded). Some clones in this sample may be carry-over from other donors' samples. In nucleotides, the CDR3 is TGTGCCAGCAGCCCTAGAGAGGGGAGCGGCACTAGCACAGATACGCAGTATTTT. Amino acids: CASSPREGSGTSTDTQYF.